The 16 T cell receptor beta chains below all came from one sample that was sequenced in a study of blood T cell repertoires in COVID-19. TCRdb's table, derived via immunoSEQ multiplex PCR, lists solely in-frame clones and lacks some. The table shows fewer than 75,000 clones, with around four fifths occurring only once. Sequenced input: peripheral blood. These receptors all stem from a human donor in a cohort sampled during active COVID-19.

V gene TRBV29-1 combines with J gene TRBJ2-1; D is undetermined. Germline assignment: CDR1 SQVTM and CDR2 ANQGSEA. The CDR3 is 11 amino acids. V gave up 2 bases and J gave up 10 bases, with 9 bases separating them. The CDR3 nucleotides are TGCAGCGTTGAAAATGTGCAGGAGCAGTTCTTC. This encodes CSVENVQEQFF.

In its sample, this clone was seen a few times. The J gene is TRBJ2-6, the V gene TRBV28; TRBD2 matches 7 bases. The CDR3 is 17 amino acids. J gave up 0 bases and V 7 bases, and 9 bases lay outside the gene matches. Germline CDR1 is MDHEN and CDR2 is SYDVKM. CDR3 region: CASIQSGGHSGANVLTF. For the CDR3, the DNA is TGTGCCAGCATCCAATCGGGGGGTCACTCTGGGGCCAACGTCCTGACTTTC. Complete variable domain (other parts from reference TRBV28 and TRBJ2-6): DVKVTQSSRYLVKRTGEKVFLECVQDMDHENMFWYRQDPGLGLRLIYFSYDVKMKEKGDIPEGYSVSREKKERFSLILESASTNQTSMYLCASIQSGGHSGANVLTFGAGSRLTVL.

The chain carries TRBV28 and TRBJ2-7; tentative D call: TRBD1 (5 bases). Trimming removed 5 bases from V and 2 bases from J, with 13 bases in between. CDR1 and CDR2 from the germline V gene are MDHEN and SYDVKM. The CDR3 is 14 residues long. This CDR3 reads CASSARQGTYEQYF. The CDR3 nucleotides are TGTGCCAGCAGTGCCCGGCAGGGAACCTACGAGCAGTACTTC. The full variable domain, rest sourced from reference TRBV28 and TRBJ2-7, is DVKVTQSSRYLVKRTGEKVFLECVQDMDHENMFWYRQDPGLGLRLIYFSYDVKMKEKGDIPEGYSVSREKKERFSLILESASTNQTSMYLCASSARQGTYEQYFGPGTRLTVT.

The V and J genes are TRBV7-8 and TRBJ1-2, with D tentatively TRBD1 (6 bases). The V end lost 4 bases, the J end lost 2 bases, and 11 bases lay between the germline ends. Germline-derived CDR1 and CDR2 are SGHVS and FQNEAQ. The CDR3 extends over 14 amino acids. The CDR3 sequence is CASSSFTGNYGYTF. Here the CDR3 DNA reads TGTGCCAGCAGCTCCTTTACAGGGAACTATGGCTACACCTTC.

The rearrangement links TRBV5-5 to TRBJ2-7; 10 bases fit TRBD1. The CDR3 has 13 residues. CDR1 and CDR2 (germline): SGHKS, YYEKEE (reference sequence). V gave up 4 bases and J gave up 6 bases; unmatched junction bases: 4. The DNA of the CDR3 is TGTGCCAGCAGCAACCGGGACAGGGGCGAGCAGTACTTC. Translated, it gives CASSNRDRGEQYF.

The chain has TRBV5-5 and TRBJ2-2, with 7 bases identical to TRBD1. J lost 4 bases, V lost 0 bases, and 3 bases had no gene match. CDR3 length equals 15 residues. Germline V CDR1 and CDR2: SGHKS, YYEKEE (reference sequence). The chain's CDR3 is CASSLDRGSTGELFF. The CDR3 nucleotides read TGTGCCAGCAGCTTGGACAGGGGATCCACCGGGGAGCTGTTTTTT.

The chain has TRBV6-2 or TRBV6-3 and TRBJ1-2; a possible D gene is TRBD1 (6 bases). Between the trimmed V and J ends, which lost 5 bases and 8 bases, there was a span of 12 bases. Germline V gene data show CDR1 as MNHEY and CDR2 as SVGEGT. The CDR3 consists of 12 residues. CDR3 residues: CASSATGYGYTF. Written as DNA, the CDR3 is TGTGCCAGCAGTGCTACAGGGTACGGCTACACCTTC.

This sequence joins TRBV20-1 and TRBJ1-1; 7 bases are shared with TRBD1. The V gene's germline CDR1 is DFQATT and CDR2 SNEGSKA (reference sequence). The CDR3 contains 14 residues. V gave up 3 bases and J gave up 3 bases; unmatched junction bases: 7. The CDR3 DNA reads TGCAGTGCTAGTAGGGGGCCCTTCGACACTGAAGCTTTCTTT. Encoded protein: CSASRGPFDTEAFF.

This clone was found a few times. The rearrangement joins TRBV11-3 to TRBJ2-5; tentative D call: TRBD2 (7 bases). CDR1 is SGHNT and CDR2 is YENEEA in the germline V gene. This CDR3 has 17 amino acids. With 4 bases removed from V and 4 bases from J, the gap between germline ends came to 22 bases. This CDR3 reads CASSYLRGGPLGETQYF. The DNA for the CDR3 is TGTGCCAGCAGCTACCTGAGGGGGGGGCCGTTAGGAGAGACCCAGTACTTC.

V is TRBV7-2 and J is TRBJ1-6; possibly TRBD1 for D (6 bases). The germline V gene encodes CDR1 SGHTA and CDR2 FQGNSA. With 5 bases removed from V and 9 bases from J, the gap between germline ends came to 20 bases. The CDR3 totals 16 residues. The CDR3 loop reads CASSLPGGRAGSPLHF. Here the CDR3 DNA reads TGTGCCAGCAGCCTCCCGGGGGGCAGGGCCGGTTCACCCCTCCACTTT.

This clone was detected only once. This rearrangement joins TRBV6-5 to TRBJ1-5, with TRBD1 as a possible D gene (5 bases). Per germline, CDR1 MNHEY and CDR2 SVGAGI. This CDR3 comprises 13 residues. Trimming pared 5 bases from V and 4 bases from J, leaving 9 bases between. The CDR3 region is CASSPQGNQPQHF. CDR3 nucleotides: TGTGCCAGCAGTCCTCAGGGTAATCAGCCCCAGCATTTT.

Many counts were recorded for this clone. The chain carries TRBV9 and TRBJ1-2; 11 bases align to TRBD1. The CDR3 has 14 amino acids. V lost 4 bases to trimming and J lost 6 bases; unmatched junction nucleotides: 5. Per the germline V gene, CDR1 is SGDLS and CDR2 is YYNGEE. The CDR3 here is CASSPGDRGDGYTF. In nucleotides, the CDR3 is TGTGCCAGCAGCCCAGGGGACAGGGGGGATGGCTACACCTTC.

The chain joins TRBV5-1 to TRBJ2-5, with D perhaps TRBD2 (6 bases). The CDR3 loop spans 15 amino acids. Germline CDR1 and CDR2: SGHRS and YFSETQ. The V end lost 0 bases, the J end lost 1 base, and 10 bases lay between the germline ends. CDR3 amino acids: CASSLGMRGQETQYF. The CDR3 DNA is TGCGCCAGCAGCTTGGGGATGCGGGGCCAAGAGACCCAGTACTTC.

A few counts support this clone. The V gene is TRBV4-1, the J gene TRBJ1-3, with D maybe TRBD1 (6 bases). CDR1 is MGHRA, CDR2 YSYEKL, per germline. The CDR3 spans 19 residues. The V end was cut by 0 bases, the J end by 1 base, with 19 bases between. This CDR3 reads CASSQDGARGARSGNTIYF. In DNA form, the CDR3 reads TGCGCCAGCAGCCAAGACGGGGCCCGGGGGGCTAGGTCTGGAAACACCATATATTTT.

The rearrangement links TRBV28 to TRBJ1-2; D is perhaps TRBD1 (6 bases). The germline V and J ends were trimmed by 2 bases and 7 bases, with 23 bases remaining between them. The CDR3 covers 17 residues. Germline CDR1 is MDHEN and CDR2 is SYDVKM. The CDR3 region is CASSLDRRRSSRGGYTF. Here the CDR3 DNA reads TGTGCCAGCAGTTTAGACAGGCGGCGCAGCTCGAGGGGTGGCTACACCTTC.

This clone was seen only a few times. Distinct nucleotide sequences in the sample also encode this CDR3. The chain recombines TRBV13 with TRBJ1-3; D unclear. This CDR3 is built from 15 residues. The V end lost 1 base, the J end lost 0 bases, and 7 bases lay between the germline ends. Germline V gives CDR1 PRHDT, CDR2 FYEKMQ (reference sequence). The CDR3: CASSLDSSSGNTIYF. The CDR3, as DNA: TGTGCCAGCAGCTTAGACTCGAGCTCTGGAAACACCATATATTTT.